One and the same sample provided the 8 T cell receptor beta chains below, sequenced in a study of CD8 T cells in Susac syndrome. RNA amounts of about 0.45 to 1 ug underwent reverse transcription with random hexamers. Via MiXCR, TCRdb re-called the immunoSEQ multiplex PCR reads, giving one row per CDR3 protein. The table lists more than 70,000 distinct CDR3 sequences, 80% to 95% of them singletons. Source material: CD8+ T cells from PBMCs. The receptors stem from a human donor in good health.

The rearrangement links TRBV12-3 or TRBV12-4 to TRBJ2-1; 12 nucleotides align to TRBD2. The CDR3 has 15 amino acids. V lost 7 bases, J lost 7 bases, and 8 bases stayed unmatched. CDR3 nucleotides: TGTGCCAGCACCCTGACTAGCGGGGGAAGAAATGAGCAGTTCTTC. It codes for CASTLTSGGRNEQFF.

This chain connects TRBV29-1 to TRBJ2-2; D remains ambiguous. Per germline, CDR1 SQVTM and CDR2 ANQGSEA. Trimming left V 3 bases short and J 5 bases short, with 7 bases between. There are 12 residues in the CDR3. In DNA form, the CDR3 reads TGCAGCGTTGATTCAGTTACCGGGGAGCTGTTTTTT. Protein sequence: CSVDSVTGELFF.

The V call is TRBV7-9, the J call TRBJ1-3, with D unclear. Germline V CDR1 and CDR2: SEHNR, FQNEAQ (reference sequence). Deletions cut 0 bases from V and 0 bases from J, with 6 bases between. This CDR3 has 15 residues. This chain's CDR3 is CASSLAAVSGNTIYF. The CDR3 DNA sequence: TGTGCCAGCAGCTTAGCGGCGGTCTCTGGAAACACCATATATTTT.

The genes are TRBV27 and TRBJ1-1, with a weak D call TRBD1 (5 bases). V lost 3 bases and J lost 4, with 9 bases in between. This CDR3 is 13 amino acids long. CDR1 and CDR2 from the germline V gene are MNHEY and SMNVEV (reference sequence). CDR3 bases: TGTGCCAGCAGTTTCGGGGGGACCACTGAAGCTTTCTTT. Encoded protein: CASSFGGTTEAFF.

The genes are TRBV13 and TRBJ1-2; 8 nucleotides match TRBD1. J lost 5 bases, V lost 0 bases, and 5 bases had no gene match. Germline assignment: CDR1 PRHDT and CDR2 FYEKMQ (reference sequence). The CDR3 runs to 15 residues. The CDR3 reads CASSLGTGEGYGYTF. The CDR3 nucleotides read TGTGCCAGCAGCTTAGGGACAGGGGAGGGGTATGGCTACACCTTC.

The V gene is TRBV27, the J gene TRBJ2-7; the D gene could be TRBD1 or TRBD2 (5 bases each). This CDR3 has 14 residues. Germline loops: CDR1 MNHEY, CDR2 SMNVEV (reference sequence). Trimming removed 7 bases from V and 4 bases from J, with 17 bases in between. CDR3 region: CASTVFIGAYEQYF. The DNA of the CDR3 is TGTGCCAGCACTGTTTTTATCGGGGCTTACGAGCAGTACTTC.

The chain has TRBV27 and TRBJ1-3; D may be TRBD1 (6 bases). The CDR3 length is 14 residues. The V end was cut by 5 bases, the J end by 3 bases, with 11 bases between. Germline V gene lookup returns CDR1 MNHEY and CDR2 SMNVEV (reference sequence). The CDR3, as DNA: TGTGCCAGCAGTCCCGACAGGTTTGGAAACACCATATATTTT. The encoded protein is CASSPDRFGNTIYF.

This clonotype was recorded only once. The chain recombines TRBV24-1 with TRBJ2-5; tentative D call: TRBD2 (7 bases). The germline gives CDR1 KGHDR, CDR2 SFDVKD. Trimming took 9 bases from V and 5 from J, leaving 15 bases between them. This CDR3 spans 13 amino acids. The CDR3, as DNA: TGTGCCACCTCCAGGGGAGGGGGGGAGACCCAGTACTTC. This codes for CATSRGGGETQYF.